Included here is one T cell receptor (beta chain) sequence, with context. Its specificity is not known. Sequencing used immunoSEQ multiplex PCR; TCRdb keeps in-frame clones, though not all of them. Among 1,500,000 or so clones listed, around 97% were seen once. The data belong to a study of shared clonotypes between healthy human individuals. Germline CDR1 and CDR2: SGHTA and FQGNSA. With 5 bases removed from V and 4 bases from J, the gap between germline ends came to 6 bases. This CDR3 spans 12 amino acids. Notes on the study in general: Generally, estimated richness proved larger in naive subsets than it did in memory subsets. Naive CD4 clonotypes overlapped across a handful of donors at 4.5% to 5.5%.

The receptor's source is a man aged 25-40 years in good health. The chain uses TRBV7-2 and TRBJ2-1; D is unclear. The specimen was naive CD4+ T cells sorted from blood. Subset in this sample: CD45RA+ positively selected. The CDR3 is CASSPQYNEQFF. The CDR3 bases are TGTGCCAGCAGCCCCCAGTACAATGAGCAGTTCTTC.